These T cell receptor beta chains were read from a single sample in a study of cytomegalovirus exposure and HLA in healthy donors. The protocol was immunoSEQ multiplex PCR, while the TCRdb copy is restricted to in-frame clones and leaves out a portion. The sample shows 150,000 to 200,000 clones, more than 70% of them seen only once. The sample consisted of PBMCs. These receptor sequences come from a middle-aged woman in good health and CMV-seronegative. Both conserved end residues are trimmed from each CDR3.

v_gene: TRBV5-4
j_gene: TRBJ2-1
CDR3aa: ASSLVAGNNEQF

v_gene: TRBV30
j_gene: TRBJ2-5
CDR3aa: AWRTFQETQY

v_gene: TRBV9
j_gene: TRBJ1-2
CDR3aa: ASSVAGGTAGGYT

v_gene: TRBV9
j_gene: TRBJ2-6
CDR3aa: ASSVVGAPGANVLT

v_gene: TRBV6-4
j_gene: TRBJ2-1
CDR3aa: ASSRTSGGYEQF

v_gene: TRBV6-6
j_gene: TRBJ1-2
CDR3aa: ASRNTRGDGYT

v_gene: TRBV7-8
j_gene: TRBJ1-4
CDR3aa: ASSRLDSKNEKLF

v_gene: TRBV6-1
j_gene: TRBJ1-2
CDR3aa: ASSEGAGGYGYT

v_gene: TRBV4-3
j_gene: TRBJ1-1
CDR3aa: ASSQGWGGVNNPEAF

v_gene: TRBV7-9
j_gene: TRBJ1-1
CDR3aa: ASSRSTGSTVNTEAF

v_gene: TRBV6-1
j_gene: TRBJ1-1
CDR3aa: ASSDGTATEAF

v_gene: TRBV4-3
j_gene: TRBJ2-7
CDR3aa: ASSQDWNSGTYEQY

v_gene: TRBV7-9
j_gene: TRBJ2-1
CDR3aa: ASSQQGAGYNEQF

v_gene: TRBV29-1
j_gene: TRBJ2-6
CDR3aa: SVGSSGANVLT

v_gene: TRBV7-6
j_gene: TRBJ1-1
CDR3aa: ASSLGQNTEAF

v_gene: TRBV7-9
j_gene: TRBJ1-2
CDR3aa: ASSPEGALYGYT

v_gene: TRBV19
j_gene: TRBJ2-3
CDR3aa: ASSTPTAGAVTDTQY

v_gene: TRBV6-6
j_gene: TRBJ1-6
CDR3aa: ASSFRQVWDSPLH

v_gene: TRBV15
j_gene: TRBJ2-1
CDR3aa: ATSRDLGEVYNEQF